These T cell receptor beta chains were read from a single sample in a study of blood T cell repertoires in COVID-19. The assay was immunoSEQ multiplex PCR, and TCRdb's table has in-frame clones only and misses some. The table shows fewer than 350,000 clones, with over 80% occurring only once. Material: peripheral blood. The receptors shown here come from a man aged 25 to 40 with COVID-19, enrolled during active disease. CDR3s include the opening cysteine and the closing phenylalanine or tryptophan. The D gene is left open where the match is weak. Some rows have no size entry. The others give once, few or many, or a class for an expanded clone.

clone_size	v_call	j_call	d_call	cdr3_nt	cdr3_aa
-	TRBV11-2	TRBJ1-1	-	TGTGCCAGCAGATCCCGGTGGAACACTGAAGCTTTCTTT	CASRSRWNTEAFF
-	TRBV6-6	TRBJ2-1	-	TGTGCCAGCAGTGCGTACAATGAGCAGTTCTTC	CASSAYNEQFF
-	TRBV12-3/TRBV12-4	TRBJ2-3	-	TGTGCCAGCAGTTTTCGGAGTGATACGCAGTATTTT	CASSFRSDTQYF
-	TRBV7-2	TRBJ2-3	-	TGTGCCAGCAGCTCGGACTACCTCAGCACAGATACGCAGTATTTT	CASSSDYLSTDTQYF
-	TRBV18	TRBJ2-1	-	TGTGCCAGCTCACCACCCCTTACGGATGAGCAGTTCTTC	CASSPPLTDEQFF
-	TRBV5-6	TRBJ2-7	-	TGTGCCAGCAGGTCCTCCTCCTACGAGCAGTACTTC	CASRSSSYEQYF
-	TRBV24-1	TRBJ2-1	-	TGTGCCACCAGTGCTCCGAACAGGGCTGGATCCTACAATGAGCAGTTCTTC	CATSAPNRAGSYNEQFF
-	TRBV4-1	TRBJ2-5	TRBD2	TGCGCCAGCAGCCCAGCCGGGACTAGCGGGGGGCGGTGGGAGACCCAGTACTTC	CASSPAGTSGGRWETQYF
-	TRBV9	TRBJ2-3	TRBD2	TGTGCCAGCAGTATTAGCGGGAGTTCTGGAGATACGCAGTATTTT	CASSISGSSGDTQYF
-	TRBV5-1	TRBJ2-3	-	TGCGCCAGCAGCTTGTTGATCACGGGACTGGGGGATACGCAGTATTTT	CASSLLITGLGDTQYF
-	TRBV19	TRBJ1-2	-	TGTGCCAGTAGTATAACCGAGTGGGCCGGCTACACCTTC	CASSITEWAGYTF
-	TRBV10-3	TRBJ2-5	TRBD1	TGTGCCATCAGCTCGGGACAGGTCTCGCGAGAGACCCAGTACTTC	CAISSGQVSRETQYF
-	TRBV4-2	TRBJ1-3	TRBD1	TGTGCCAGCGGATCAGGACAGGTCGCAGACACCATATATTTT	CASGSGQVADTIYF
-	TRBV27	TRBJ2-7	TRBD2	TGTGCCAGCGCCCCCCTCGCCCTAGCGGGGGCACGGGACGAGCAGTACTTC	CASAPLALAGARDEQYF
-	TRBV25-1	TRBJ2-5	-	TGTGCCAGCAATGGTCGGTTCCAAGAGACCCAGTACTTC	CASNGRFQETQYF
-	TRBV15	TRBJ2-1	TRBD1	TGTGCCACCAGCAGAGAGTACGGGACAGACAATGAGCAGTTCTTC	CATSREYGTDNEQFF
-	TRBV29-1	TRBJ2-1	-	TGCAGCGTCCGCCCTGGGGGGATGACGGGAACCCCCAATGAGCAGTTCTTC	CSVRPGGMTGTPNEQFF
-	TRBV3-1/TRBV3-2	TRBJ1-4	TRBD1	TGTGCCAGCAGCACTCGGACAGGGACGGGTGAAAAACTGTTTTTT	CASSTRTGTGEKLFF
-	TRBV5-1	TRBJ2-5	-	TGCGCCAGCAGAATGGCCGGGGCGGGACAAGAGACCCAGTACTTC	CASRMAGAGQETQYF
-	TRBV6-5	TRBJ2-7	-	TGTGCCAGCAGTTACCTAGGGGCCCCCACCTACGAGCAGTACTTC	CASSYLGAPTYEQYF
-	TRBV7-7	TRBJ2-2	-	TGTGCCAGCAGCTTAAGAGTGGCCGGGGAGCTGTTTTTT	CASSLRVAGELFF
-	TRBV7-2	TRBJ1-2	-	TGTGCCAGCAGCTACCGACAGGCGAGGGGCTATGGCTACACCTTC	CASSYRQARGYGYTF
-	TRBV18	TRBJ2-3	-	TGTGCCAGCTCACCACGAGGATCTGGCACAGATACGCAGTATTTT	CASSPRGSGTDTQYF
-	TRBV7-2	TRBJ2-5	TRBD1	TGTGCCAGCAGCCCCCGACAGGGCCCGAAAGAGACCCAGTACTTC	CASSPRQGPKETQYF
-	TRBV29-1	TRBJ2-5	TRBD1	TGCAGCGTGGTACCGGGACAGGGTAGAGAGACCCAGTACTTC	CSVVPGQGRETQYF
-	TRBV6-2/TRBV6-3	TRBJ2-6	TRBD1	TGTGCCAGCAGTCCAGGGGGCGCTGGGGCCAACGTCCTGACTTTC	CASSPGGAGANVLTF
few	TRBV2	TRBJ1-4	-	TGTGCCAGCAGTGGATTGGAGGATGAAAAACTGTTTTTT	CASSGLEDEKLFF
-	TRBV27	TRBJ1-1	TRBD1	TGTGCCAGCAGTTTAGACAGGGTCCTTTCGATGGGCACTGAAGCTTTCTTT	CASSLDRVLSMGTEAFF
-	TRBV11-2	TRBJ2-3	-	TGTGCCAGCAGCTCCATACCAGTCGATACGCAGTATTTT	CASSSIPVDTQYF
-	TRBV28	TRBJ1-1	TRBD1	TGTGCCAGCAGTGGAACGGACAGGGACTTGAACACTGAAGCTTTCTTT	CASSGTDRDLNTEAFF
-	TRBV7-3	TRBJ2-1	TRBD2	TGTGCCAGCAGCCTCGGGGGGGACTCCTACAATGAGCAGTTCTTC	CASSLGGDSYNEQFF
-	TRBV18	TRBJ1-4	TRBD1	TGTGCCAGCTCCCGGACAGGGGACAAAGAAAAACTGTTTTTT	CASSRTGDKEKLFF
-	TRBV6-4	TRBJ2-1	TRBD2	TGTGCCAGCAGTACTGGACTAGCGGGAGGGCGTAGCTCCTACAATGAGCAGTTCTTC	CASSTGLAGGRSSYNEQFF
-	TRBV5-1	TRBJ1-2	-	TGCGCCAGCAGCTCTGACCAGCGAGGCTACACCTTC	CASSSDQRGYTF
-	TRBV29-1	TRBJ2-3	-	TGCAGCGTTGACGACAGGCAGCCCACAGATACGCAGTATTTT	CSVDDRQPTDTQYF
-	TRBV2	TRBJ1-2	-	TGTGCCAGTGGACAAGAGTCATACTATGGCTACACCTTC	CASGQESYYGYTF
once	TRBV15	TRBJ2-1	-	TGTGCCACCAGCAGAGACCACCTAGAGAATGAGCAGTTCTTC	CATSRDHLENEQFF
-	TRBV7-2	TRBJ2-3	-	TGTGCCAGCAGCCGCAGAGGAGGGCTTCGCACAGATACGCAGTATTTT	CASSRRGGLRTDTQYF
-	TRBV6-5	TRBJ2-1	-	TGTGCCACCGAACTCCTACCCCCCCGGGACAATGAGCAGTTCTTC	CATELLPPRDNEQFF
few	TRBV5-4	TRBJ2-7	TRBD1	TGTGCCAGCAGCTTGGGGACAGGGCCCTACTACGAGCAGTACTTC	CASSLGTGPYYEQYF
-	TRBV30	TRBJ1-1	-	TGTGCCTGTCTCACCTGGAGGGTAGTGAACACTGAAGCTTTCTTT	CACLTWRVVNTEAFF
-	TRBV5-1	TRBJ2-7	-	TGCGCCAGCAGCTTGGCTTTCGTTAGTCGAAATTTCTACGAGCAGTACTTC	CASSLAFVSRNFYEQYF
-	TRBV6-5	TRBJ2-2	TRBD1	TGTGCCAGCAGTTACTCGTCTCCGACAGGGGGTCAGGTGTTTTTT	CASSYSSPTGGQVFF
-	TRBV4-1	TRBJ2-3	-	TGCGCCAGCAGCCAAGATAAAGGAGGCTTTAGCACAGATACGCAGTATTTT	CASSQDKGGFSTDTQYF
-	TRBV7-9	TRBJ1-6	-	TGTGCCAGCAGCTTAGCTGCTGCGGCCTCACCCCTCCACTTT	CASSLAAAASPLHF
-	TRBV6-5	TRBJ2-7	TRBD1	TGTGCCAGCAGGAATCACCAGGGACAGGGCTACGAGCAGTACTTC	CASRNHQGQGYEQYF
-	TRBV7-2	TRBJ2-7	TRBD1	TGTGCCAGCAGCTTTGGGGGGACAGGGATAATCTACGAGCAGTACTTC	CASSFGGTGIIYEQYF
-	TRBV6-5	TRBJ2-1	-	TGTGCCAGCAGTTACTCCGGGAGTCCCGCCTACAATGAGCAGTTCTTC	CASSYSGSPAYNEQFF
-	TRBV24-1	TRBJ1-3	TRBD1	TGTGCCACCAGTTCAGGGGGCCAGTCTGGAAACACCATATATTTT	CATSSGGQSGNTIYF
-	TRBV10-3	TRBJ2-3	-	TGTGCCATCAGTACCGGAGATACGCAGTATTTT	CAISTGDTQYF
-	TRBV5-1	TRBJ1-1	-	TGCGCCAGCAGCTTGGGGCACCCTACTGGGAGCACTGAAGCTTTCTTT	CASSLGHPTGSTEAFF
-	TRBV19	TRBJ2-1	-	TGTGCCAGTAGTATACCTTTGGGGCTAGGAAACAAGAATGAGCAGTTCTTC	CASSIPLGLGNKNEQFF
-	TRBV5-4	TRBJ2-7	-	TGTGCCAGCAGCTTGCCCCCCGGGACTCCCACTGAGCAGTACTTC	CASSLPPGTPTEQYF
once	TRBV6-5	TRBJ2-7	TRBD1	TGTGCCAGCAGACCTTTCACAGGGGGCCCAAGCGAGCAGTACTTC	CASRPFTGGPSEQYF
-	TRBV2	TRBJ2-1	TRBD2	TGTGCCAGCAGTGAACTAGCGGGAGGTCAGTACAATGAGCAGTTCTTC	CASSELAGGQYNEQFF